Described below is a single T cell receptor beta chain sequence and its context. Its antigen is not yet known. Base qualities are missing; no much larger clone stands one base away. This sample was taken from a study of cytomegalovirus exposure and HLA in healthy donors (dated by TCRdb to about 2017). About the full investigation: The 670 or so repertoires of the first cohort and the 95 to 150 validation repertoires were produced on the same platform, according to a later analysis. The study aimed to test whether cataloging public T cell receptors could reveal signatures of past pathogen exposure. In addition to the first cohort of approximately 670 subjects, a separate validation cohort of about 120 different subjects was used. High-throughput TCR immunosequencing, statistical association of individual TCRs with disease status, and machine learning were combined to predict cytomegalovirus infection status. Study-wide findings and limitations: In the study, 150 to 200 TCR beta chains were listed as associated with cytomegalovirus. Across donors, most TCR sequences were observed very rarely, whereas some public TCRs were present in many individuals. In vitro tests confirmed that a few of the cytomegalovirus-associated TCR beta chains recognize cytomegalovirus antigens. The classifier was reported to diagnose cytomegalovirus status with high specificity and sensitivity in both the original cohort and the validation cohort. According to the authors, the approach could potentially be generalized to other disease states and immunological phenotypes. A later analysis lacked HLA typing for the validation cohort, so it scored co-occurrence in that cohort across all 130 or so repertoires. Of the cluster scores, approximately 94% were above 0 in a later analysis, which found that TCRs clustered in the first cohort also tended to co-occur in the 90 to 150 validation repertoires.

Donors formed part of the validation cohort, which comprised 120 or so subjects and was distinct from the first cohort of roughly 600 subjects. The library was produced with the immunoSEQ multiplex PCR assay. As for the authors' bioinformatics: To diagnose cytomegalovirus status from the catalog of TCR beta chain sequences, a statistical classification framework was built. The immuneACCESS repertoire file appears here via TCRdb, limited to in-frame rearrangements. These files lack a portion of the clones; in checked studies, under half of the deficit traces to unresolved V genes, and the cause of the others is not known. Clone size and the V and J calls come from that table; the DNA yielded D and trimming. The sample contains roughly 120,000 clones, nearly 90% of them found a single time. The ten largest clonotypes hold approximately 3.3% of the sample. CDR3 length: 14 amino acids, cysteine to phenylalanine. Only the CDR3 DNA is retained, 42 bases long and in frame from the first base. Per the germline V gene, KGHSH is the CDR1 and LQKENI is the CDR2. The germline V and J ends show losses of 2 bases and 3 bases respectively, and no gene match explains 4 bases of the junction.

The sample consisted of PBMCs. In this chain, TRBV18 is recombined with TRBJ2-7, with TRBD1 matching 7 junction bases. The receptor was derived from a man younger than 40 in good health and CMV-seronegative. CDR3 sequence: CASSPTGAGYEQYF. In nucleotides, the sequence is TGTGCCAGCTCACCAACAGGGGCGGGCTACGAGCAGTACTTC.